This T cell receptor (beta chain) came from a study of T cell repertoires in cytomegalovirus infection. Study-level information: It was recently identified HLA-C-restricted and well-studied HLA-B-restricted CMV epitopes that the study used. CMV infection plus the matching HLA type was flagged by public TCR beta signatures. Regarding the study as a whole: Clonotypes of TCR beta that were HLA-C-restricted and CMV-specific dominated the ex vivo response. Identification of carriers of CMV plus the relevant HLA was achieved through cumulative public TCR beta family frequency.

Comment on this clonotype: Its specificity is unknown.

TCRdb used MiXCR to reprocess the reads, holding one entry per CDR3 protein. The sample records approximately 110,000 distinct CDR3 sequences, 30% being singletons. Germline V gene sequence: CDR1 SQVTM, CDR2 ANQGSEA. The V and J ends lost 6 bases and 4 bases, in that order; junction bases with no gene match: 9. The CDR3 length is 15 residues. The clonotype comes from a human donor in good health (CMV status not recorded). Some clones in this sample may be carry-over from other donors' samples. Source: CD8+ T cells from cultured PBMCs, taken from culture after CMV antigen stimulation. The V gene is TRBV29-1, the J gene TRBJ2-3; the match to TRBD1 covers 11 bases. The chain's CDR3 is CSVVPDRGLADTQYF. The CDR3 DNA follows: TGCAGCGTCGTCCCGGACAGGGGGCTCGCAGATACGCAGTATTTT.